Listed below are T cell receptor beta chains from one sample, sequenced in a study of T cell responses to AZD1222 COVID-19 vaccine. Profiling relied on immunoSEQ multiplex PCR, and the TCRdb table lists in-frame clones only, not all of them. The sample contains some 140,000 clones, more than 90% of which appear only once. Here the sequenced sample was peripheral blood, taken on day 0 of AZD1222 vaccination. These receptors were collected from an adult in good health. The CDR3 runs from the conserved cysteine through the conserved F or W. A D gene is named only where the DNA matches it firmly. The listing skips clone size in some rows; elsewhere it reads once, few, many or a size class.

D,J,size,V,CDR3,DNA
TRBD2,TRBJ2-3,few,TRBV11-3,CASSLFGRGDTDTQYF,TGTGCCAGCAGCTTATTCGGGAGGGGGGACACAGATACGCAGTATTTT
TRBD2,TRBJ2-7,NA,TRBV30,CAWSFTSGTYEQYF,TGTGCCTGGAGCTTCACTAGCGGGACTTACGAGCAGTACTTC
TRBD2,TRBJ2-3,NA,TRBV19,CASSPRGTTRNTDTQYF,TGTGCCAGTAGTCCTCGGGGGACTACTCGTAACACAGATACGCAGTATTTT
TRBD2,TRBJ2-5,once,TRBV27,CASRAGALETQYF,TGTGCCAGCAGGGCGGGAGCCCTAGAGACCCAGTACTTC
NA,TRBJ1-6,NA,TRBV12-2,CASRLTEQDRGIYNSPLHF,TGTGCAAGTCGCCTCACCGAACAGGACAGGGGGATCTATAATTCACCCCTCCACTTT
TRBD2,TRBJ2-3,NA,TRBV3-1/TRBV3-2,CASSPTSGSDTQYF,TGTGCCAGCAGCCCGACTAGCGGGAGTGATACGCAGTATTTT
NA,TRBJ2-1,NA,TRBV2,CASSEAHTGEQFF,TGTGCCAGTAGTGAAGCGCACACGGGTGAGCAGTTCTTC
NA,TRBJ2-7,NA,TRBV27,CASSTQTETYEQYF,TGTGCCAGCAGTACCCAGACTGAAACCTACGAGCAGTACTTC
NA,TRBJ1-6,NA,TRBV11-3,CASSLEVDSPLHF,TGTGCCAGCAGCTTAGAGGTTGATTCACCCCTCCACTTT
TRBD2,TRBJ2-7,NA,TRBV3-1/TRBV3-2,CASSRGLAGPYEQYF,TGTGCCAGCAGCCGAGGACTAGCGGGACCCTACGAGCAGTACTTC
NA,TRBJ2-3,NA,TRBV11-2,CASSSGLTDTQYF,TGTGCCAGCAGCTCCGGGCTTACAGATACGCAGTATTTT
NA,TRBJ2-6,NA,TRBV3-1/TRBV3-2,CASSQGSGANVLTF,TGTGCCAGCAGCCAAGGGTCCGGGGCCAACGTCCTGACTTTC
NA,TRBJ2-7,once,TRBV5-1,CASSLGASPYEQYF,TGCGCCAGCAGCTTGGGGGCTAGTCCATACGAGCAGTACTTC
NA,TRBJ1-2,NA,TRBV7-8,CASSLSGGGYTF,TGTGCCAGCAGCTTATCTGGGGGTGGCTACACCTTC
NA,TRBJ1-5,NA,TRBV19,CASSILPGHNQPQHF,TGTGCCAGTAGTATTCTTCCGGGGCACAATCAGCCCCAGCATTTT
NA,TRBJ1-1,NA,TRBV30,CAWSVGGSWVAFF,TGTGCCTGGAGTGTTGGGGGGAGTTGGGTAGCTTTCTTT
TRBD1,TRBJ2-5,NA,TRBV11-3,CASSARDRGQETQYF,TGTGCCAGCAGCGCGCGGGACAGGGGGCAAGAGACCCAGTACTTC
NA,TRBJ2-7,NA,TRBV7-2,CASSFWAGTSYEQYF,TGTGCCAGCAGCTTTTGGGCCGGGACCTCCTACGAGCAGTACTTC
TRBD1,TRBJ1-1,NA,TRBV9,CASSVTLWGQTSGAEAFF,TGTGCCAGCAGCGTTACCCTATGGGGACAGACCTCCGGGGCTGAAGCTTTCTTT
NA,TRBJ2-2,NA,TRBV19,CATTRDGPFAGELFF,TGTGCCACTACTCGGGACGGTCCCTTCGCCGGGGAGCTGTTTTTT
NA,TRBJ2-1,NA,TRBV5-1,CASSLGLGNEQFF,TGCGCCAGCAGCTTGGGGTTAGGCAATGAGCAGTTCTTC
TRBD2,TRBJ2-1,NA,TRBV9,CASSVVAGGLDEQFF,TGTGCCAGCAGCGTGGTAGCGGGAGGTTTGGATGAGCAGTTCTTC
NA,TRBJ1-2,NA,TRBV11-3,CASSGGSNYGYTF,TGTGCCAGCAGCGGGGGATCTAACTATGGCTACACCTTC
NA,TRBJ2-7,NA,TRBV9,CASSVTGGAYEQYF,TGTGCCAGCAGCGTAACAGGAGGGGCCTACGAGCAGTACTTC
NA,TRBJ2-1,few,TRBV29-1,CSVARVRGPRANEQFF,TGCAGCGTTGCAAGGGTACGCGGACCCCGAGCGAATGAGCAGTTCTTC
TRBD1,TRBJ2-5,NA,TRBV9,CASNMAGGPQETQYF,TGTGCCAGCAATATGGCAGGGGGCCCCCAAGAGACCCAGTACTTC
NA,TRBJ1-5,NA,TRBV28,CASTLLGRSNQPQHF,TGTGCCAGCACTCTATTAGGGAGGAGCAATCAGCCCCAGCATTTT
NA,TRBJ1-4,once,TRBV30,CAWRRGQTNEKLFF,TGTGCCTGGAGAAGGGGTCAAACTAATGAAAAACTGTTTTTT
TRBD2,TRBJ2-3,NA,TRBV30,CATASGRSTDTQYF,TGTGCCACCGCTAGCGGGAGGTCCACAGATACGCAGTATTTT
TRBD1,TRBJ1-6,NA,TRBV6-1,CASREAGGSYNSPLHF,TGTGCCAGCAGAGAAGCAGGGGGCTCGTATAATTCACCCCTCCACTTT
TRBD1,TRBJ1-1,NA,TRBV3-1/TRBV3-2,CASSYRTGGVRFPEAFF,TGTGCCAGCAGCTACCGGACAGGGGGGGTAAGGTTCCCTGAAGCTTTCTTT
TRBD1,TRBJ2-4,NA,TRBV7-3,CASSLGQGVNIQYF,TGTGCCAGCAGCTTGGGACAGGGGGTAAACATTCAGTACTTC
NA,TRBJ2-7,few,TRBV5-1,CASSLRQPTGEQYF,TGCGCCAGCAGCTTGAGACAGCCAACTGGCGAGCAGTACTTC
TRBD2,TRBJ2-3,NA,TRBV28,CASRTSFSGRSTDTQYF,TGTGCCAGCAGAACCTCCTTTAGCGGGAGAAGCACAGATACGCAGTATTTT
TRBD1,TRBJ1-2,NA,TRBV25-1,CASSAGQGGGYTF,TGTGCCAGCAGTGCGGGACAGGGTGGTGGCTACACCTTC
NA,TRBJ2-7,NA,TRBV6-5,CASSLSSKTYEQYF,TGTGCCAGCAGTCTTAGCAGTAAAACCTACGAGCAGTACTTC
TRBD1,TRBJ1-1,NA,TRBV28,CASSTYRGFTEAFF,TGTGCCAGCAGTACCTACAGGGGATTCACTGAAGCTTTCTTT
TRBD1,TRBJ1-3,NA,TRBV12-5,CASGLPDRASGNTIYF,TGTGCTAGTGGTTTGCCGGACAGGGCCTCTGGAAACACCATATATTTT
NA,TRBJ2-7,NA,TRBV5-4,CASRGSGYEQYF,TGTGCCAGCAGGGGATCTGGATACGAGCAGTACTTC
NA,TRBJ2-2,once,TRBV4-1,CASSWVGSPTGELFF,TGCGCCAGCAGCTGGGTGGGCAGTCCCACCGGGGAGCTGTTTTTT
NA,TRBJ1-3,NA,TRBV6-2/TRBV6-3,CASSYSAGSGNTIYF,TGTGCCAGCAGTTATTCCGCCGGCTCTGGAAACACCATATATTTT
NA,TRBJ1-2,NA,TRBV12-3/TRBV12-4,CASRRDGNYGYTF,TGTGCCAGCAGGAGGGACGGCAACTATGGCTACACCTTC
NA,TRBJ2-1,NA,TRBV30,CAWGMGDHRNEQFF,TGTGCCTGGGGGATGGGGGACCACAGGAATGAGCAGTTCTTC
NA,TRBJ2-1,NA,TRBV6-5,CASRTIALGEQFF,TGTGCCAGCAGGACAATAGCGTTGGGTGAGCAGTTCTTC
NA,TRBJ2-1,NA,TRBV19,CASSIRGGEQFF,TGTGCCAGTAGTATAAGAGGAGGTGAGCAGTTCTTC
NA,TRBJ2-3,NA,TRBV24-1,CATSDFGRDGTQYF,TGTGCCACCAGTGATTTCGGCAGGGATGGTACGCAGTATTTT
NA,TRBJ2-3,NA,TRBV11-3,CASSPGSKGGLDTQYF,TGTGCCAGCAGCCCCGGGAGTAAAGGGGGACTAGATACGCAGTATTTT
TRBD1,TRBJ2-1,NA,TRBV25-1,CASSFLKGTGHYNEQFF,TGTGCCAGCAGTTTTTTAAAGGGGACAGGGCACTACAATGAGCAGTTCTTC
NA,TRBJ1-1,NA,TRBV10-3,CAITADRENTEAFF,TGTGCCATCACCGCGGACAGAGAGAACACTGAAGCTTTCTTT
NA,TRBJ1-5,NA,TRBV19,CASSLTGTNQPQHF,TGTGCCAGTAGTCTGACCGGGACGAATCAGCCCCAGCATTTT
NA,TRBJ1-5,NA,TRBV6-1,CASSEVEPQPQHF,TGTGCCAGCAGTGAAGTTGAACCCCAGCCCCAGCATTTT
NA,TRBJ1-1,medium-sized,TRBV6-5,CASSYSGGDEAFF,TGTGCCAGCAGTTACTCGGGGGGGGATGAAGCTTTCTTT
NA,TRBJ2-7,NA,TRBV7-9,CASSHTGSRDEQYF,TGTGCCAGCAGCCATACAGGGTCCAGGGACGAGCAGTACTTC
NA,TRBJ2-3,NA,TRBV7-8,CASSSRGKRSDTQYF,TGTGCCAGCAGCTCCCGGGGGAAGAGGTCAGATACGCAGTATTTT